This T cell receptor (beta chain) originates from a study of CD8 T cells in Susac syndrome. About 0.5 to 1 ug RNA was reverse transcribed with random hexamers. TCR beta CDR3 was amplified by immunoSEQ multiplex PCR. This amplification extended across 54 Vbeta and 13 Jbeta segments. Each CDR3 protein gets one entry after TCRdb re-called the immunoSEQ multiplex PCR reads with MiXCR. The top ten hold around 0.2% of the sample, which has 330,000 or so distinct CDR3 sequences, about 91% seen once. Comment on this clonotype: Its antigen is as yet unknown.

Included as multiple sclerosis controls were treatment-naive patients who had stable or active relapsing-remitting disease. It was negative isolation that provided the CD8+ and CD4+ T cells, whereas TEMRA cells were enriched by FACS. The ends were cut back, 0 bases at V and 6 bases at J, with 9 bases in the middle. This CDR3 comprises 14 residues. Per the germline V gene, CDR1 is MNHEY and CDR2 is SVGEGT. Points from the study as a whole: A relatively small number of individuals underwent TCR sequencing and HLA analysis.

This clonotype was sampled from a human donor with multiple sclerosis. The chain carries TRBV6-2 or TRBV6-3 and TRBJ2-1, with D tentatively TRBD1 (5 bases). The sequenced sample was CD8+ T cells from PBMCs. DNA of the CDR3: TGTGCCAGCAGTTACTCGGTGGACACCAATGAGCAGTTCTTC. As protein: CASSYSVDTNEQFF.